These 7 T cell receptor beta chains were sequenced from one sample in a study of control samples from healthy donors and cancer patients. Assay: immunoSEQ multiplex PCR; the TCRdb copy retains only in-frame clones and omits some. There are around 94,000 clones in the sample; about 88% occur only once, and roughly 1.3% lies in the top ten. What was sequenced was blood. The receptor set was obtained from a woman aged 45 to 65 in good health.

V usage is TRBV6-6 and J usage is TRBJ1-1, with TRBD1 matching over 10 bases. This CDR3 comprises 14 residues. Germline V CDR1 and CDR2: MNHNY, SVGAGI (reference sequence). J gave up 1 base and V 9 bases, and 5 bases lay outside the gene matches. As DNA, the CDR3 is TGTGCCAGTGGGGGGGACAGGGGGAACACTGAAGCTTTCTTT. Amino acid sequence: CASGGDRGNTEAFF.

This chain connects TRBV27 to TRBJ1-1; D is possibly TRBD1 (6 bases). Germline values: CDR1 MNHEY, CDR2 SMNVEV (reference sequence). This CDR3 has 15 amino acids. The V end was cut by 5 bases, the J end by 1 base, with 14 bases between. In DNA, the CDR3 is TGTGCCAGCAGTCCCCGTCGGGGGGCGAACACTGAAGCTTTCTTT. Translation: CASSPRRGANTEAFF.

The V call is TRBV5-1, the J call TRBJ2-6, with 11 positions matching TRBD1. Germline-derived CDR1 and CDR2 are SGHRS and YFSETQ. J was trimmed by 1 base and V by 8 bases; bases with no gene match: 8. This CDR3 has 17 residues. CDR3: CASADRGLASGANVLTF. In DNA, the CDR3 is TGCGCCAGTGCGGACAGGGGGCTGGCATCTGGGGCCAACGTCCTGACTTTC. The complete variable domain, with remaining parts taken from reference TRBV5-1 and TRBJ2-6, reads KAGVTQTPRYLIKTRGQQVTLSCSPISGHRSVSWYQQTPGQGLQFLFEYFSETQRNKGNFPGRFSGRQFSNSRSEMNVSTLELGDSALYLCASADRGLASGANVLTFGAGSRLTVL.

The chain employs TRBV2 and TRBJ1-5; no clear D. There are 14 residues in the CDR3. Germline V gene lookup returns CDR1 SNHLY and CDR2 FYNNEI. V lost 3 bases, J lost 3 bases, and 9 bases lay in between. DNA of the CDR3: TGTGCCAGCAGTGACTGGGCGGACAATCAGCCCCAGCATTTT. It is translated as CASSDWADNQPQHF.

The chain joins TRBV12-3 or TRBV12-4 to TRBJ1-4; D unclear. Trimming pared 0 bases from V and 14 bases from J, leaving 10 bases between. The CDR3 loop spans 12 amino acids. As DNA, the CDR3 is TGTGCCAGCAGTTTAGCCGGGTTCGATCTGTTTTTT. Translating it yields CASSLAGFDLFF.

The chain's CDR3 is CASSLYRGTEAFF. For the CDR3, the DNA is TGTGCCAGCAGTTTATATCGGGGCACTGAAGCTTTCTTT. The V gene is TRBV12-3 or TRBV12-4, the J gene TRBJ1-1; D remains unclear. V lost 2 bases to trimming and J lost 4 bases, with 8 bases between them. The CDR3 totals 13 residues.

The rearrangement uses TRBV6-6 and TRBJ1-2; 7 bases are a match to TRBD1. J was trimmed by 5 bases and V by 6 bases; bases with no gene match: 9. The CDR3 extends over 14 amino acids. Germline V gene lookup returns CDR1 MNHNY and CDR2 SVGAGI (reference sequence). The CDR3 here is CASRSGQTLYGYTF. The CDR3 DNA follows: TGTGCCAGCAGGTCGGGACAGACTCTTTATGGCTACACCTTC.